The 8 T cell receptor beta chains given below trace back to one sample, sequenced in a study of siplizumab effects on memory and regulatory T cells. Sequencing used immunoSEQ multiplex PCR; TCRdb keeps in-frame clones, though not all of them. The sample lists about 50,000 clones; 87% were seen once. Sequencing input: naive CD8+ T cells sorted from blood. All receptors derive from a human donor in good health.

V usage is TRBV5-1 and J usage is TRBJ2-1; 8 nucleotides match TRBD2. Germline values: CDR1 SGHRS, CDR2 YFSETQ. The CDR3 covers 18 residues. The V and J ends lost 0 bases and 0 bases, in that order; junction bases with no gene match: 8. The CDR3 DNA reads TGCGCCAGCAGCTTGGGGCTAGCGGGCCTTAGCTCCTACAATGAGCAGTTCTTC. As protein: CASSLGLAGLSSYNEQFF.

This sequence joins TRBV7-2 and TRBJ1-4; D remains ambiguous. Trimming took 4 bases from V and 7 from J, leaving 25 bases between them. This CDR3 comprises 18 residues. Germline V gives CDR1 SGHTA, CDR2 FQGNSA. The CDR3 here is CASSSSGLFGRTIEKLFF. CDR3 DNA: TGTGCCAGCAGCTCTTCCGGGCTTTTCGGGAGGACCATTGAAAAACTGTTTTTT.

The chain uses TRBV19 and TRBJ2-7; no definite D call. The CDR3 has 12 residues. V was trimmed by 3 bases and J by 2 bases, leaving 5 bases between them. Germline lookup yields CDR1 LNHDA and CDR2 SQIVND (reference sequence). CDR3 amino acids: CASSMGPYEQYF. The CDR3 nucleotides are TGTGCCAGTAGTATGGGCCCCTACGAGCAGTACTTC.

The rearrangement joins TRBV4-2 to TRBJ2-2; TRBD1 aligns across 7 bases. CDR1 is LGHNA and CDR2 is YNFKEQ in the germline V gene. This CDR3 has 16 amino acids. J lost 5 bases, V lost 0 bases, and 6 bases had no gene match. The DNA for the CDR3 is TGTGCCAGCAGCCAAGATTTCAGGGGGATTACCGGGGAGCTGTTTTTT. Amino acid sequence: CASSQDFRGITGELFF.

The DNA for the CDR3 is TGTGCCAGCAGCGTCACTAGCGGGTTGGATACGCAGTATTTT. Its protein product is CASSVTSGLDTQYF. The chain recombines TRBV9 with TRBJ2-3, with TRBD2 identical over 9 bases. The J segment lost 6 bases and the V segment lost 2 bases, leaving 4 bases of the junction unmatched. The CDR3 consists of 14 residues. Per germline, CDR1 SGDLS and CDR2 YYNGEE.

The chain uses TRBV10-2 and TRBJ1-5; possible D gene TRBD1, 6 bases. Trimming pared 2 bases from V and 4 bases from J, leaving 12 bases between. This CDR3 has 15 residues. The germline CDR1 and CDR2 sequences are WSHSY and SAAADI. The CDR3, as DNA: TGCGCCAGCAGTGAGACAGGGCTTCGGAATCAGCCCCAGCATTTT. Protein product: CASSETGLRNQPQHF.

The V and J genes are TRBV10-3 and TRBJ1-2; 9 bases match TRBD1. Germline V lookup: CDR1 ENHRY, CDR2 SYGVKD. J lost 7 bases, V lost 6 bases, and 12 bases had no gene match. This CDR3 contains 15 residues. The DNA of the CDR3 is TGTGCCATCAGCCAGGGACAGGGAGTTAATTTTGGCTACACCTTC. Protein sequence: CAISQGQGVNFGYTF.

A single count supports this clone. The chain recombines TRBV10-3 with TRBJ2-7, with D perhaps matching TRBD2 (6 bases). The CDR3 is 18 residues long. Germline V gene data show CDR1 as ENHRY and CDR2 as SYGVKD. Trimming took 5 bases from V and 0 from J, leaving 23 bases between them. In DNA form, the CDR3 reads TGTGCCATCAGTCAACGGGGGTTTACACAACTTGACTCCTACGAGCAGTACTTC. Its protein is CAISQRGFTQLDSYEQYF.